This TCR beta chain was captured in a study of blood T cell repertoires in COVID-19. Study as a whole: Acute-phase and convalescent COVID-19 samples originated in the United States, Italy and Spain. PBMCs, B-cell-depleted T cells, or T cells were the source of the cDNA or gDNA that made up the material.

The authors' processing: Cell counts per sample came from amplifying reference gene primers. Profiled with immunoSEQ multiplex PCR; TCRdb holds only in-frame clones, not every one. That table is the source of V, J and clone size, and D and trimming were worked out from the DNA. The repertoire has about 74,000 clones, roughly 80% of them found once; the top ten carry less than 15%. This clone occurred many times. Germline V lookup: CDR1 SGHTA, CDR2 FQGNSA. The CDR3 sequence is 16 residues long. The V gene end was trimmed by 7 bases and the J gene end by 4 bases; junction bases not matched to a gene: 11.

Sequencing was carried out using peripheral blood. The chain has TRBV7-2 and TRBJ2-1; TRBD2 matches at 9 bases. This clonotype was sampled from a human donor in a cohort sampled during active COVID-19. CDR3 sequence reads: CASTQSGLASYNEQFF. CDR3 in DNA: TGTGCCAGCACCCAAAGTGGACTAGCGAGTTACAATGAGCAGTTCTTC.